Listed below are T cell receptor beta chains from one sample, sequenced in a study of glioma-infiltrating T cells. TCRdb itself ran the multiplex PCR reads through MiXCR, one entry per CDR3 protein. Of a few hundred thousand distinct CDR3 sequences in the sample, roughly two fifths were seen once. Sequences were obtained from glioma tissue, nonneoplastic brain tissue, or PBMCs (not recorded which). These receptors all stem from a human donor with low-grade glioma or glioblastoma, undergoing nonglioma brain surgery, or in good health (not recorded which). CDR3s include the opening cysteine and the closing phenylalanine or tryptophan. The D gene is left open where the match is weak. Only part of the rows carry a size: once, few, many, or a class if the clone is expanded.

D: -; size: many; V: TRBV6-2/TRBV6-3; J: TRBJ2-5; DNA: TGTGCCAGCAGTTACTCAAGGGATCGGCAGTACTTC; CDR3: CASSYSRDRQYF
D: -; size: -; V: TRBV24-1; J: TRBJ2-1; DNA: TGTGCCACCAGCGAGGGGTTGGAGCAGTTCTTC; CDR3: CATSEGLEQFF
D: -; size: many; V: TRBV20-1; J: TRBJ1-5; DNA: TGCAGTGCTAGGGTTGGGTGGGGAAGCAATCAGCCCCAGCATTTT; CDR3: CSARVGWGSNQPQHF
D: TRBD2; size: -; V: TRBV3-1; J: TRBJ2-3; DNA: TGTGCCAGCAGCCAAGAGTGGGAGGGTTTGACAGATACGCAGTATTTT; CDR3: CASSQEWEGLTDTQYF
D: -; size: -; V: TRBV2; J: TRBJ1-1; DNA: TGTGCCAGCACCACGGACAGCATTAACACTGAAGCTTTCTTT; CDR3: CASTTDSINTEAFF
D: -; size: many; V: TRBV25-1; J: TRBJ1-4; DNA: TGTGCCAGCAGTCGTTCAGACAGCTTTAATGAAAAACTGTTTTTT; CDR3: CASSRSDSFNEKLFF
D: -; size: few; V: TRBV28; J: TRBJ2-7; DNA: TGTGCCAGCAGTTCGGCCCCCGGGGGCTACGAGCAGTACTTC; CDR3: CASSSAPGGYEQYF
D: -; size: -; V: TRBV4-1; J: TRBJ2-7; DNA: TGCGCCAGCAGCCAAAGCCCGAGGGACTACGAGCAGTACTTC; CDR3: CASSQSPRDYEQYF
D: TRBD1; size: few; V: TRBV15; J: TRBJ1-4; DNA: TGTGCCACCAGCAGAGACCGTAAATACAGGGGTCTTGAAAAACTGTTTTTT; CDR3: CATSRDRKYRGLEKLFF
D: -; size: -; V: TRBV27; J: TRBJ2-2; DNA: TGTGCCAGCACCCCAGGGCAAGGAACCTGGGAGCTGTTTTTT; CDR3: CASTPGQGTWELFF
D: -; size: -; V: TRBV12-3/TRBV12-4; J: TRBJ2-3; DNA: TGTGCCAGCAGTTTAGCGGGGCAAAGCACAGATACGCAGTATTTT; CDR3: CASSLAGQSTDTQYF
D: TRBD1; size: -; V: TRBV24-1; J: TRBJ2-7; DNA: TGTGCCACCAGTGCCGGGGACAGCGTAAGCTCCTACGAGCAGTACTTC; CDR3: CATSAGDSVSSYEQYF
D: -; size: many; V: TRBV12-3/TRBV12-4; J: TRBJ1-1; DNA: TGTGCCAGCAGTTACCGAGGGAACACTGAAGCTTTCTTT; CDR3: CASSYRGNTEAFF
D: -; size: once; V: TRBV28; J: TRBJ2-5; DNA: TGTGCCAGCAGTTTACCAGGGCAGGGAAGGACCCAGTACTTC; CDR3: CASSLPGQGRTQYF
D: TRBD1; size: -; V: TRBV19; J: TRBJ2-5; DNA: TGTGCCAGTAGTATATCACAGGGGGCCGGCCAGACCCAGTACTTC; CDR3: CASSISQGAGQTQYF
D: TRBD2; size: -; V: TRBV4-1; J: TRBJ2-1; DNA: TGCGCCAGCAGCTATAGACTAGCGGAGATTTACAATGAGCAGTTCTTC; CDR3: CASSYRLAEIYNEQFF
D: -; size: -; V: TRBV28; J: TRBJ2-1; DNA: TGTGCCAGCAGCCTCGTCGGGGACACTGAGCAGTTCTTC; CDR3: CASSLVGDTEQFF
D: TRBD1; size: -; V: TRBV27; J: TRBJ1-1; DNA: TGTGCCAGCAGTTTGGACAGGGGCACTGAAGCTTTCTTT; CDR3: CASSLDRGTEAFF
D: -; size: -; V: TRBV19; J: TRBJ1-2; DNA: TGTGCCAGTAGTCAAATACAGAACTATGGCTACACCTTC; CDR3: CASSQIQNYGYTF
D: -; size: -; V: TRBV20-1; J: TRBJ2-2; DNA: TGCAGTGCTACCTGGAGGGGACGGGTGACCGGGGAGCTGTTTTTT; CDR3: CSATWRGRVTGELFF
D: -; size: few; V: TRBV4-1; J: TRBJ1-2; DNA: TGCGCCAGCAGCCAAGACAGGGGCAGGGGTCGCTACACCTTC; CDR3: CASSQDRGRGRYTF
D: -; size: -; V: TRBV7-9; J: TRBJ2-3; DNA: TGTGCCAGCAGCTTGGGTAGCGGAGACCTCACAGATACGCAGTATTTT; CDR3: CASSLGSGDLTDTQYF
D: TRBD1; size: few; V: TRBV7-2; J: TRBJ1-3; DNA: TGTGCCAGCAGCCACCGGGACAGGGTATATGGAAACACCATATATTTT; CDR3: CASSHRDRVYGNTIYF
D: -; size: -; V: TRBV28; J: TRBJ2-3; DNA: TGTGCCAGCAGGCACGACCCGGGACACCTCACAGATACGCAGTATTTT; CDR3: CASRHDPGHLTDTQYF
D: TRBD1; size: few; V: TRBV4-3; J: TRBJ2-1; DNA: TGCGCCAGCAGCCAAGATTCGGGACAGAAGCAGTTCTTC; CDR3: CASSQDSGQKQFF
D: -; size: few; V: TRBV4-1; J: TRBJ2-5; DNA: TGCGCCAGCAGCCAAGCCCCCCTGCGGGCTGACGAGACCCAGTACTTC; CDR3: CASSQAPLRADETQYF
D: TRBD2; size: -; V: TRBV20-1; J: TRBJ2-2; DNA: TGCAGTGCTAGCGGGAGGAGGTCCGGGGAGCTGTTTTTT; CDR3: CSASGRRSGELFF
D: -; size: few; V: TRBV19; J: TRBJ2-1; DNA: TGTGCCAGTAGTCCCTCGCGTCACTACGAGCAGTTCTTC; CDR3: CASSPSRHYEQFF
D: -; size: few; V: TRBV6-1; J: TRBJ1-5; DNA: TGTGCCAGCAGTGAACGGGGGGGTTATCAGCCCCAGCATTTT; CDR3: CASSERGGYQPQHF
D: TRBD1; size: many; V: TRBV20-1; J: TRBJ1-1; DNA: TGCAGTGCTGGACAGGGGGGACTCGAAGCTTTCTTT; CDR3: CSAGQGGLEAFF
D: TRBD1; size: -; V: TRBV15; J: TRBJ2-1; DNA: TGTGCCACCAGCAGAGTACAGGGGGTCTACAATGAGCGGTTCTTC; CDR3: CATSRVQGVYNERFF
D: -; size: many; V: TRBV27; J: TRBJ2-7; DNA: TGTGCCAGCAGTTTACAGAGCTCCTACGAGCAGTACTTC; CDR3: CASSLQSSYEQYF
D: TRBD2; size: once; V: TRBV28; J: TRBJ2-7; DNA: TGTGCCAGCAATCCTCCGGGACTAGCATACTACGAGCAGTACTTC; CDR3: CASNPPGLAYYEQYF
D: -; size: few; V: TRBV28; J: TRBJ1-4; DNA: TGTGCCAGCAGGAATATGGAGGGAGAAACTAATGAAAAACTGTTTTTT; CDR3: CASRNMEGETNEKLFF
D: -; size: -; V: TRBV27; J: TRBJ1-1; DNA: TGTGCCAGCAGTTCGAACAAAGGGGCCACCATGAACACTGAAGCTTTCTTT; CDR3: CASSSNKGATMNTEAFF
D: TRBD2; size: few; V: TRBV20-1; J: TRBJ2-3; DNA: TGCAGTGCCGGGGAGGGCCCGCGGACAGATACGCAGTATTTT; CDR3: CSAGEGPRTDTQYF
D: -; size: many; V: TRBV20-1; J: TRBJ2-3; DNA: TGCAGTCCCCTTAGCGGAAACATGGATACGCAGTATTTT; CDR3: CSPLSGNMDTQYF
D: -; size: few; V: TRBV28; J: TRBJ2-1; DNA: TGTGCCAGCAGCTCCCCGCTGGGGTACAATGAGCAGTTCTTC; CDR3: CASSSPLGYNEQFF
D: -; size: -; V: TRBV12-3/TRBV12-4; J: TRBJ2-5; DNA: TGTGCCAGCACCCCCGGGGCAACGAGGCAAGAGACCCAGTACTTC; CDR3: CASTPGATRQETQYF
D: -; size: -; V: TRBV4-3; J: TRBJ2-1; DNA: TGCGCCAGCAGCCAAGAGGGGTATGGCAATGAGCAGTTCTTC; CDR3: CASSQEGYGNEQFF
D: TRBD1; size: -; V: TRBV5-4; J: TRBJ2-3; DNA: TGCGCCAGCAGCCGGGACAGCACAGATAAGCAGTATTTT; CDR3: CASSRDSTDKQYF
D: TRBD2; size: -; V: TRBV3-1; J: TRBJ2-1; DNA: TGTGCCAGCAGCCAAGTCACACTAGCGGCGTTTGGTGAGCAGTTCTTC; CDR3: CASSQVTLAAFGEQFF
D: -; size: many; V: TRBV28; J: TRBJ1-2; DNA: TGTGCCAGCAGGCCGGGACACTATGGCTACACCTTC; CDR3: CASRPGHYGYTF
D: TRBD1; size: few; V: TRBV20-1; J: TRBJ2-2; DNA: TGCAGTGCTCCCGGACAGGGGGACGGGGAGCTGTTTTTT; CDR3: CSAPGQGDGELFF
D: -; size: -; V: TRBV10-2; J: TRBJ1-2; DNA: TGTGCCAGCAGTGGAGGGGTTCGCAACTATGGCTACATTTTC; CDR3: CASSGGVRNYGYIF
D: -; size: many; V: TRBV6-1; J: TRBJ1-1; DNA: TGTGCCAGCAGTGAACTCGAGGGTGACACTGAAGCTTTCTTT; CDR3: CASSELEGDTEAFF
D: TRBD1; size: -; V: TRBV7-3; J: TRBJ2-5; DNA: TGTGCCAGCAGCGCCCGGGACAGAGAGACCCAGTACTTC; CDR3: CASSARDRETQYF
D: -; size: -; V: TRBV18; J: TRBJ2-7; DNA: TGTGCCAGCTCACCAGGGCTTAACTCCTACGAGCAGTACTTC; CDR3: CASSPGLNSYEQYF
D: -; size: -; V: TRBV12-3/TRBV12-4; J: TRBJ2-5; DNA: TGTGCCAGCAGTCCAACAGCGGTCCAAGAGACCCAGTACTTC; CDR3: CASSPTAVQETQYF
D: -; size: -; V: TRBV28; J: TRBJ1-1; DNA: TGTGCCAGCAGTTTTCCCGGGCGCACAGAAGCTTTCTTT; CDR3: CASSFPGRTEAFF